A selection of T cell receptor beta chains follows, all from one sample in a study of shared clonotypes between healthy human individuals. Libraries were prepared by immunoSEQ multiplex PCR; TCRdb keeps only in-frame clonotypes and omits some of them. The sample lists 2 million to 2.5 million clones; around 95% were seen once. Material for sequencing was naive CD4+ T cells sorted from blood. These receptors were collected from a man between 18 and 35 years old in good health. CDR3s include the opening cysteine and the closing phenylalanine or tryptophan. The order of the fields is clone size, J gene, V gene, D gene, CDR3 DNA, CDR3 protein. D genes are given only for firm matches. Size values are once, few and many counts, or a class for expanded clones, and some rows have none.

clone size: -; J gene: TRBJ2-5; V gene: TRBV7-8; D gene: -; CDR3 DNA: TGTGCCAGCAGCTTAGCAGGAGTCGGCCAAGAGACCCAGTACTTC; CDR3 protein: CASSLAGVGQETQYF
clone size: once; J gene: TRBJ1-4; V gene: TRBV30; D gene: -; CDR3 DNA: TGTGCCTGGAGTGAGGCAGGGGCATTTGCAACTAATGAAAAACTGTTTTTT; CDR3 protein: CAWSEAGAFATNEKLFF
clone size: -; J gene: TRBJ2-7; V gene: TRBV15; D gene: TRBD2; CDR3 DNA: TGTGCCACCAGCAAATCCGGGGGGTTTCCCTACGAGCAGTACTTC; CDR3 protein: CATSKSGGFPYEQYF
clone size: once; J gene: TRBJ2-2; V gene: TRBV7-3; D gene: -; CDR3 DNA: TGTGCCAGCAGCATAATACGACTAGACGAGTCCGGGGAGCTGTTTTTT; CDR3 protein: CASSIIRLDESGELFF
clone size: -; J gene: TRBJ1-2; V gene: TRBV6-6; D gene: -; CDR3 DNA: TGTGCCAGCAGTTACTCGGTCCAGGGGAATGGCTACACCTTC; CDR3 protein: CASSYSVQGNGYTF
clone size: -; J gene: TRBJ1-1; V gene: TRBV6-5; D gene: TRBD1; CDR3 DNA: TGTGCCAGCAGTTACTCGGGACAGGGAGGGATCACTGAAGCTTTCTTT; CDR3 protein: CASSYSGQGGITEAFF
clone size: -; J gene: TRBJ2-2; V gene: TRBV5-1; D gene: -; CDR3 DNA: TGCGCCAGCAGCTTGGGTCCTCAAGAGACCGGGGAGCTGTTTTTT; CDR3 protein: CASSLGPQETGELFF
clone size: -; J gene: TRBJ2-1; V gene: TRBV5-6; D gene: TRBD2; CDR3 DNA: TGTGCCAGCAGCCTCCGGTTAGCGGGATTTATCAATGAGCAGTTCTTC; CDR3 protein: CASSLRLAGFINEQFF
clone size: -; J gene: TRBJ2-3; V gene: TRBV9; D gene: -; CDR3 DNA: TGTGCCAGCAGCGTCGACCTAACAGATACGCAGTATTTT; CDR3 protein: CASSVDLTDTQYF
clone size: -; J gene: TRBJ2-5; V gene: TRBV18; D gene: -; CDR3 DNA: TGTGCCAGCTCACCCGGGGGAGAGACCCAGTACTTC; CDR3 protein: CASSPGGETQYF
clone size: -; J gene: TRBJ2-3; V gene: TRBV7-8; D gene: -; CDR3 DNA: TGTGCCAGCAGCTTAGAGCAGGTCGGGAAACTCACAGATACGCAGTATTTT; CDR3 protein: CASSLEQVGKLTDTQYF
clone size: -; J gene: TRBJ1-1; V gene: TRBV30; D gene: -; CDR3 DNA: TGTGCCTGGAGTGTAAGGGGCGGGAACACTGAAGCTTTCTTT; CDR3 protein: CAWSVRGGNTEAFF
clone size: -; J gene: TRBJ1-6; V gene: TRBV10-3; D gene: -; CDR3 DNA: TGTGCCATCAGTGACGACCTCACAACCCTCCACTTT; CDR3 protein: CAISDDLTTLHF
clone size: -; J gene: TRBJ1-2; V gene: TRBV5-4; D gene: TRBD1; CDR3 DNA: TGTGCCAGCAGCGTGGGACAGGGAGGCTACACCTTC; CDR3 protein: CASSVGQGGYTF
clone size: -; J gene: TRBJ2-1; V gene: TRBV4-1; D gene: TRBD2; CDR3 DNA: TGCGCCAGCAGCCAGACTAGCTCCCCAGGTGAGCAGTTCTTC; CDR3 protein: CASSQTSSPGEQFF
clone size: -; J gene: TRBJ2-7; V gene: TRBV7-2; D gene: -; CDR3 DNA: TGTGCCAGCAGCTTAGTTGGGGGCGCAAACTCCTACGAGCAGTACTTC; CDR3 protein: CASSLVGGANSYEQYF
clone size: -; J gene: TRBJ1-3; V gene: TRBV7-2; D gene: -; CDR3 DNA: TGTGCCAGCAGCCCGAAGGGCTCTGGAAACACCATATATTTT; CDR3 protein: CASSPKGSGNTIYF
clone size: -; J gene: TRBJ1-1; V gene: TRBV6-5; D gene: TRBD1; CDR3 DNA: TGTGCCAGCAGTTACTCGTGGGACAGCACTGAAGCTTTCTTT; CDR3 protein: CASSYSWDSTEAFF
clone size: -; J gene: TRBJ2-3; V gene: TRBV10-3; D gene: TRBD1; CDR3 DNA: TGTGCCGCGACAGGGGGCTCCCCAGATACGCAGTATTTT; CDR3 protein: CAATGGSPDTQYF
clone size: -; J gene: TRBJ2-7; V gene: TRBV2; D gene: TRBD2; CDR3 DNA: TGTGCCAGCAGGCAGGGACTAGCGGGATTCTTCGAGCAGTACTTC; CDR3 protein: CASRQGLAGFFEQYF
clone size: -; J gene: TRBJ1-1; V gene: TRBV6-1; D gene: -; CDR3 DNA: TGTGCCAGCAGTGTCGGGCAGGGGCCCGGTTACACTGAAGCTTTCTTT; CDR3 protein: CASSVGQGPGYTEAFF
clone size: -; J gene: TRBJ2-7; V gene: TRBV7-2; D gene: -; CDR3 DNA: TGTGCCAGCAGCTTAGTGGTTTACTACGAGCAGTACTTC; CDR3 protein: CASSLVVYYEQYF
clone size: -; J gene: TRBJ1-1; V gene: TRBV5-4; D gene: -; CDR3 DNA: TGTGCCAGCAGCCCCGGGGCGACAGTTCCGAACACTGAAGCTTTCTTT; CDR3 protein: CASSPGATVPNTEAFF
clone size: -; J gene: TRBJ1-1; V gene: TRBV5-1; D gene: TRBD1; CDR3 DNA: TGCGCCAGCAGCTTGAGGGGTACAGGGGAAGGTGAAGCTTTCTTT; CDR3 protein: CASSLRGTGEGEAFF
clone size: -; J gene: TRBJ2-3; V gene: TRBV5-5; D gene: TRBD2; CDR3 DNA: TGTGCCAGTAGCACCTTACCCGGTAGCGGGGTCGATACGCAGTATTTT; CDR3 protein: CASSTLPGSGVDTQYF
clone size: -; J gene: TRBJ2-3; V gene: TRBV7-7; D gene: -; CDR3 DNA: TGTGCTAGCAGCTTAAAACGGGACCGGACTGTATGCACGAATACGCAGTATTTT; CDR3 protein: CASSLKRDRTVCTNTQYF
clone size: few; J gene: TRBJ2-4; V gene: TRBV2; D gene: TRBD1; CDR3 DNA: TGTGCCAGCAGTGCCCGGGACAGGCGGGACTTC; CDR3 protein: CASSARDRRDF
clone size: -; J gene: TRBJ1-2; V gene: TRBV7-2; D gene: -; CDR3 DNA: TGTGCCAGCAGCTTACGTGGGTATGGCTACACCTTC; CDR3 protein: CASSLRGYGYTF
clone size: -; J gene: TRBJ1-1; V gene: TRBV2; D gene: TRBD1; CDR3 DNA: TGTGCCAGCATGGGACAGGGGGTGGGTTCGAACACTGAAGCTTTCTTT; CDR3 protein: CASMGQGVGSNTEAFF
clone size: -; J gene: TRBJ1-1; V gene: TRBV5-1; D gene: -; CDR3 DNA: TGCGCCAGCAGCTTGACAGGGAATACTGAAGCTTTCTTT; CDR3 protein: CASSLTGNTEAFF
clone size: once; J gene: TRBJ2-5; V gene: TRBV6-1; D gene: TRBD1; CDR3 DNA: TGTGCCAGCAGCCGGACAGGGGAGACCCAGTACTTC; CDR3 protein: CASSRTGETQYF
clone size: -; J gene: TRBJ1-5; V gene: TRBV2; D gene: -; CDR3 DNA: TGTGCCAGCAGTGTTGGACAGATTAACAATCAGCCCCAGCATTTT; CDR3 protein: CASSVGQINNQPQHF
clone size: -; J gene: TRBJ2-5; V gene: TRBV11-2; D gene: -; CDR3 DNA: TGTGCCAGCAGACCGCCCCAGGAGACCCAGTACTTC; CDR3 protein: CASRPPQETQYF
clone size: -; J gene: TRBJ2-2; V gene: TRBV2; D gene: -; CDR3 DNA: TGTGCCAGCAACAATGGGGCCGGGGAGCTGTTTTTT; CDR3 protein: CASNNGAGELFF
clone size: -; J gene: TRBJ1-5; V gene: TRBV7-2; D gene: TRBD1; CDR3 DNA: TGTGCCAGCAGTCGGGACAGGCTGGATACGCCCCAGCATTTT; CDR3 protein: CASSRDRLDTPQHF
clone size: -; J gene: TRBJ2-7; V gene: TRBV23-1; D gene: -; CDR3 DNA: TGCGCCAGCAGTCATCCGGGCGGAGAGGGATTGGCCTACGAGCAGTACTTC; CDR3 protein: CASSHPGGEGLAYEQYF
clone size: -; J gene: TRBJ1-1; V gene: TRBV30; D gene: -; CDR3 DNA: TGTGCCCTGGAAGCGGGAGGTGGGAACACTGAAGCTTTCTTT; CDR3 protein: CALEAGGGNTEAFF
clone size: -; J gene: TRBJ2-7; V gene: TRBV5-1; D gene: TRBD2; CDR3 DNA: TGCGCCAGCAGCCCAAGACTAGCGGGGGGCAGCTACGAGCAGTACTTC; CDR3 protein: CASSPRLAGGSYEQYF
clone size: -; J gene: TRBJ1-5; V gene: TRBV6-5; D gene: -; CDR3 DNA: TGTGCCAGCAGTTTCTGTGGGCCCCAGCATTTT; CDR3 protein: CASSFCGPQHF
clone size: once; J gene: TRBJ2-7; V gene: TRBV15; D gene: -; CDR3 DNA: TGTGCCACCAGCAGAGAACGGGGATACTTCGAGCAGTACTTC; CDR3 protein: CATSRERGYFEQYF
clone size: once; J gene: TRBJ1-5; V gene: TRBV7-2; D gene: -; CDR3 DNA: TGTGCCAGCAGCTTAGAGTCCGGCCCCCATTTCAATCAGCCCCAGCATTTT; CDR3 protein: CASSLESGPHFNQPQHF
clone size: -; J gene: TRBJ1-5; V gene: TRBV19; D gene: TRBD1; CDR3 DNA: TGTGCCAGTAGGCCAGGGGGGGCTTACAATCAGCCCCAGCATTTT; CDR3 protein: CASRPGGAYNQPQHF
clone size: -; J gene: TRBJ2-7; V gene: TRBV2; D gene: TRBD1; CDR3 DNA: TGTGCCAGCAGATCGGAGACAGGGGGTTCCTACGAGCAGTACTTC; CDR3 protein: CASRSETGGSYEQYF
clone size: -; J gene: TRBJ2-2; V gene: TRBV2; D gene: -; CDR3 DNA: TGTGCCAGCAGTGAATTAGGGGACACCGGGGAGCTGTTTTTT; CDR3 protein: CASSELGDTGELFF
clone size: once; J gene: TRBJ1-5; V gene: TRBV6-4; D gene: -; CDR3 DNA: TGTGCCAGCAGTGAGGGGACGAGGCAGCCCCAGCATTTT; CDR3 protein: CASSEGTRQPQHF
clone size: -; J gene: TRBJ2-7; V gene: TRBV6-5; D gene: -; CDR3 DNA: TGTGCCAGCAGCCGAGGACAAGTCACCTACGAGCAGTACTTC; CDR3 protein: CASSRGQVTYEQYF
clone size: -; J gene: TRBJ1-1; V gene: TRBV27; D gene: -; CDR3 DNA: TGTGCCAGCAGTTTCGGAGGGGCGGGGAACACTGAAGCTTTCTTT; CDR3 protein: CASSFGGAGNTEAFF
clone size: -; J gene: TRBJ2-2; V gene: TRBV5-4; D gene: -; CDR3 DNA: TGTGCCAGCAGCTTGGGGACAGTTCGCGGGGAGCTGTTTTTT; CDR3 protein: CASSLGTVRGELFF
clone size: -; J gene: TRBJ1-4; V gene: TRBV2; D gene: -; CDR3 DNA: TGTGCCAGCAATGAGTTGCGGGGTGTGGATGAAAAACTGTTTTTT; CDR3 protein: CASNELRGVDEKLFF
clone size: -; J gene: TRBJ2-1; V gene: TRBV6-5; D gene: TRBD2; CDR3 DNA: TGTGCCAGCAGTAGACTAGCTGCCTACAATGAGCAGTTCTTC; CDR3 protein: CASSRLAAYNEQFF